This TCR beta chain was captured in a study of CD8+ T cells in alopecia areata. Regarding the study as a whole: Normal scalp had lower clonality than lesional scalp, with alopecia totalis/universalis lesions showing this most strongly. Possibly because of HLA-related factors, TCR sharing was less clear across patients than in mice. Alphabeta T cells residing in normal skin are also sequenced in scalp samples.

Sequencing templates came from extracted RNA that was reverse transcribed into cDNA. Repertoires were generated with immunoSEQ multiplex PCR, while TCRdb's copy carries only in-frame clones and drops some. The sample lists over 150,000 clones; roughly three fifths were seen once. As for this clone: Its antigen is still unknown. The same CDR3 is also encoded by other DNA sequences in this sample.

Sorting separated CD4+ and CD8+ T cells out of PBMCs. The sequencing input was CD8+ T cells sorted from blood. The clonotype was recovered from a human donor in good health.

The CDR3 loop reads CASSIGQGAYEQYF. The DNA of the CDR3 is TGTGCCAGTAGTATTGGACAGGGTGCCTACGAGCAGTACTTC. The rearrangement uses TRBV19 and TRBJ2-7; 8 bases are a match to TRBD1. CDR3 size: 14 residues. Germline-derived CDR1 and CDR2 are LNHDA and SQIVND (reference sequence). J lost 2 bases, V lost 3 bases, and 3 bases had no gene match.